This TCR beta chain appears in the sequencing data of a study of T cells after yellow fever vaccination. Turning to the study itself: When fractions had low cell numbers, they were prepared with SMART-Seq v4 Ultra Low Input.

This clonotype was observed many times. TCRdb fed the 5' RACE reads into MiXCR, producing one record per CDR3 protein. This sample carries around 25,000 distinct CDR3 sequences, roughly 3.3% of them seen once, and the ten largest clones take roughly 0.9%. Per the germline V gene, CDR1 is MGHDK and CDR2 is SYGVNS. This CDR3 comprises 14 residues. V gave up 4 bases and J gave up 7 bases; unmatched junction bases: 9. The TCR originated in a man aged 18 to 35 who received the YFV17D yellow fever vaccine. This sample comprised PBMCs, either bulk or a sorted T-cell subset (CD4+, CD8+, memory, or dextramer-sorted; not recorded which), obtained around 45 days after the first yellow fever vaccination. The chain is built from TRBV25-1 and TRBJ1-2, with TRBD1 matching over 7 bases. For the CDR3, the DNA is TGTGCCAGCAGTGTCGGCTGGACAGGTGGTGGCTACACCTTC. Encoded protein: CASSVGWTGGGYTF.